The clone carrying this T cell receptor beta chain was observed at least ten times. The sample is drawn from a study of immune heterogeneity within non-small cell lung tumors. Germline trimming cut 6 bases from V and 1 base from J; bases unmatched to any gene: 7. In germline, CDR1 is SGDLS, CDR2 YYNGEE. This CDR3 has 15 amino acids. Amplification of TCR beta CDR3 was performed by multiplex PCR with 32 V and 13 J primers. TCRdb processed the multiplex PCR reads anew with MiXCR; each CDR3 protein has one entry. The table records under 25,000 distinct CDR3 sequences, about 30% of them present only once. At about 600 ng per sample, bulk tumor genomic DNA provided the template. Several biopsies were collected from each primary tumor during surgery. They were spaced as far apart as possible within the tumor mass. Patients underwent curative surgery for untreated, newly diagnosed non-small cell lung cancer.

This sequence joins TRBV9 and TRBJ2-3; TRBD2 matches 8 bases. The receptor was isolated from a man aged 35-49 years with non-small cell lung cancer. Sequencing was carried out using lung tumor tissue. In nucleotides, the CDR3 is TGTGCCAGCACCCTGGCGGGAGGCCGCACAGATACGCAGTATTTT. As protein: CASTLAGGRTDTQYF.